A single T cell receptor beta chain is shown here with its context. The data were taken from a study of control samples from healthy donors and cancer patients. Measured with immunoSEQ multiplex PCR; TCRdb has only the in-frame clones, and not every one. The data hold 150,000 to 200,000 clones, with 90% observed a single time. The V segment lost 10 bases and the J segment 6 bases; nucleotides outside the gene matches: 6. The V gene's germline CDR1 is MDHEN and CDR2 SYDVKM. This CDR3 comprises 12 residues. This rearrangement joins TRBV28 to TRBJ2-7; the match to TRBD1 covers 10 bases. This receptor was taken from a woman aged 45 to 65 in good health. The specimen was blood. The CDR3 loop reads CATDRGPGEQYF. The CDR3 bases are TGTGCCACTGACAGGGGGCCTGGCGAGCAGTACTTC.